The text below deals with one TCR beta chain. Its target is unknown. CDR1 is SGHRS and CDR2 is YFSETQ in the germline V gene. V dropped 1 base and J dropped 6 bases, with 11 bases sitting between them. The CDR3 consists of 14 residues. This entry is derived from a study of T cells in Graves' hyperthyroidism and ophthalmopathy. The overall study: Blood from the periphery was taken at initial diagnosis, before any treatment.

RNA transcripts served as the template for amplifying TCR beta CDR3 regions. With the HTBI primer set, the TCR CDR3 went through a first round of RT-PCR. A single record per CDR3 protein comes from TCRdb applying MiXCR to the multiplex PCR reads. The data show 250,000 to 300,000 distinct CDR3 sequences, roughly 13% seen once. Newly diagnosed patients aged 18 to 65 had hyperthyroidism of under 2 months' duration. Using around 10 ml of fresh peripheral blood, PBMCs were prepared. Overall study results and limits: Blood also carried most thyroid clonotypes expanded above 0.001.

This sequence was found in a middle-aged woman with Graves' hyperthyroidism. The chain joins TRBV5-1 to TRBJ2-1; possibly TRBD1 or TRBD2 for D (6 bases each). Sequenced input: blood. The CDR3 DNA reads as TGCGCCAGCAGCTTGACGGGGGCTGGCAATGAGCAGTTCTTC. It encodes CASSLTGAGNEQFF.